Each of the 2 T cell receptor beta chains below was sequenced from the same sample in a study of T-cell memory formation after mild COVID-19. MiXCR, run by TCRdb on the 5' RACE reads, gives a single entry per CDR3 protein. The sample lists roughly 160,000 distinct CDR3 sequences, 10% to 15% occurring once. The sequenced material came from PBMCs or a T cell subset sorted from them (not recorded which). These receptors originate from a man younger than 30 who had mild COVID-19 (a few samples of this study predate the infection). Cell type and time point are not known.

This clonotype was counted only a few times. This rearrangement joins TRBV6-2 or TRBV6-3 to TRBJ2-7; the match to TRBD1 covers 7 bases. Per germline, CDR1 MNHEY and CDR2 SVGEGT. The CDR3 runs to 14 residues. V lost 6 bases, J lost 3 bases, and 8 bases stayed unmatched. The CDR3 is CASSYHRGGYEQYV. CDR3 coding DNA: TGTGCCAGCAGCTATCACAGGGGTGGCTACGAGCAGTACGTC.

The V gene is TRBV7-9, the J gene TRBJ1-1, with D perhaps TRBD1 (5 bases). The CDR3 extends over 17 amino acids. Germline CDR1 reads SEHNR; CDR2 reads FQNEAQ (reference sequence). Trimming removed 2 bases at V and 1 base at J, with 17 bases between. The CDR3 reads CASSLWWKGLGNTEAFF. In DNA form, the CDR3 reads TGTGCCAGCAGCTTATGGTGGAAGGGGCTCGGGAACACTGAAGCTTTCTTT.